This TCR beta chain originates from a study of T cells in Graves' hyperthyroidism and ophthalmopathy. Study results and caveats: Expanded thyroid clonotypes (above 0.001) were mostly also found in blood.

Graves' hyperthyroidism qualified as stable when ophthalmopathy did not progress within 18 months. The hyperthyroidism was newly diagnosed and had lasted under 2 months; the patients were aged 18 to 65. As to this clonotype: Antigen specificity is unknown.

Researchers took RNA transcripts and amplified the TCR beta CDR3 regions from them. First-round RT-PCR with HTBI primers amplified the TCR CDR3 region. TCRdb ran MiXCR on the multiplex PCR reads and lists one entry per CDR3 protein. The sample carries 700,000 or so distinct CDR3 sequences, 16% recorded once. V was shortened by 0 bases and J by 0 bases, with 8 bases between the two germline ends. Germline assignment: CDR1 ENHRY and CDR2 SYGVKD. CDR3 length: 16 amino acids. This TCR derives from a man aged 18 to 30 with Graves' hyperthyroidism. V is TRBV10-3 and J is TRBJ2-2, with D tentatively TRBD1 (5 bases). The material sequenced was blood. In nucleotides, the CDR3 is TGTGCCATCAGTGAGTCTTGGGGCTCGAACACCGGGGAGCTGTTTTTT. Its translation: CAISESWGSNTGELFF.